These T cell receptor beta chains were read from a single sample in a study of PD-1 blockade in classical Hodgkin lymphoma. Profiled with immunoSEQ multiplex PCR; TCRdb holds only in-frame clones, not every one. This table has 85,000 to 90,000 clones, over 75% appearing once. The sample in question was peripheral blood mononuclear cells (PBMCs), obtained before the fourth cycle of nivolumab. These receptors were taken from a human donor with classical Hodgkin lymphoma. The CDR3 runs from the conserved cysteine through the conserved F or W. A D gene is named only where the DNA matches it firmly. Clone sizes are given selectively: once, few, many, or a class where the clone is expanded.

V gene,D gene,clone size,J gene,CDR3 DNA,CDR3 protein
TRBV11-2,NA,NA,TRBJ2-2,TGTGCCAGCACCCGGGGTGGAGGGTGGGACACCGGGGAGCTGTTTTTT,CASTRGGGWDTGELFF
TRBV11-3,NA,NA,TRBJ2-7,TGTGCCAGCAGCTTAGGCGCAGGGAAAGCCTACGAGCAGTACTTC,CASSLGAGKAYEQYF
TRBV6-5,NA,NA,TRBJ1-1,TGTGCCAGCACCCTTGGCTGGGTTACTGAAGCTTTCTTT,CASTLGWVTEAFF
TRBV7-2,TRBD1,NA,TRBJ2-7,TGTGCCAGCAGCTCACCCGGGACAGCCTCCTACGAGCAGTACTTC,CASSSPGTASYEQYF
TRBV4-2,NA,NA,TRBJ1-2,TGTGCCAGCAGCCTAGTTGGGGGCGGCTACACCTTC,CASSLVGGGYTF
TRBV27,NA,NA,TRBJ2-3,TGTGCCAGCAGTTTAATAGGGAGCACAGATACGCAGTATTTT,CASSLIGSTDTQYF
TRBV7-3,TRBD2,NA,TRBJ2-5,TGTGCCAGCAGCTCCCAGGGACTACTTGGGGAGACCCAGTACTTC,CASSSQGLLGETQYF
TRBV18,TRBD1,NA,TRBJ2-7,TGTGCCAGCTCATCGACAGGGTACGAGCAGTACTTC,CASSSTGYEQYF
TRBV4-2,NA,NA,TRBJ1-6,TGTGCCAGCAGCCAAGATTCGAGCCCCCTCCACTTT,CASSQDSSPLHF
TRBV27,NA,NA,TRBJ1-6,TGTGCCAGCAGTTTATCTCCGACGGCCAGCTCCTATAATTCACCCCTCCACTTT,CASSLSPTASSYNSPLHF
TRBV6-6,NA,few,TRBJ1-6,TGTGCCAGCAGTTACCAGGGGCCGAATTCACCCCTCCACTTT,CASSYQGPNSPLHF
TRBV6-6,NA,once,TRBJ2-1,TGTGCCAGCAAATTCCTAGAGGCGCATGAGCAGTTCTTC,CASKFLEAHEQFF
TRBV19,NA,NA,TRBJ1-6,TGTGCCAGTAGCGGACCCTCCTATAATTCACCCCTCCACTTT,CASSGPSYNSPLHF
TRBV7-2,TRBD1,NA,TRBJ2-7,TGTGCCAGCAGCTCAGACAGGGGGCTAGGGGAGCAGTACTTC,CASSSDRGLGEQYF
TRBV18,NA,NA,TRBJ2-7,TGTGCCAGCTCAATAGCCGGGGAGCACGAGCAGTACTTC,CASSIAGEHEQYF
TRBV7-2,NA,NA,TRBJ1-4,TGTGCCAGCAGCTTACGGCAGGTTAATGAAAAACTGTTTTTT,CASSLRQVNEKLFF